The following is a T cell receptor (beta chain) sequence with its context. This record belongs to a study of T cell responses to AZD1222 COVID-19 vaccine. Assay: immunoSEQ multiplex PCR; the TCRdb copy retains only in-frame clones and omits some. This table holds about 130,000 clones, roughly 90% found once. V was shortened by 2 bases and J by 0 bases, with 4 bases between the two germline ends. This CDR3 has 13 amino acids. Germline-derived CDR1 and CDR2 are SNHLY and FYNNEI. The chain combines TRBV2 with TRBJ1-1; no reliable D call. The TCR sequence derives from an adult in good health. This sample comprised peripheral blood, obtained on day 0 of AZD1222 vaccination. The CDR3 sequence: CASSEFVNTEAFF. CDR3 DNA sequence: TGTGCCAGCAGTGAATTCGTGAACACTGAAGCTTTCTTT.